This is a list of T cell receptor beta chains from one sample in a study of blood T cell repertoires in COVID-19. Clones were read by immunoSEQ multiplex PCR, and TCRdb kept only the in-frame ones, dropping some. The sample has 70,000 or so clones, about 81% seen once; the top ten hold around a sixth. Sequenced sample: peripheral blood. The receptor set was obtained from a human donor in a cohort sampled during active COVID-19. Both conserved end residues are part of each CDR3. The D gene is left open where the match is weak. Clone size is not always given. Where it is, it says once, few, many or a class for expanded clones.

TRBV5-1,TRBJ1-5,once,TRBD1,CASSLAWDRGRLSNQPQHF,TGCGCCAGCAGCTTGGCCTGGGACAGGGGGCGACTCAGCAATCAGCCCCAGCATTTT
TRBV7-9,TRBJ1-5,NA,TRBD1,CASSRDRGDQPQHF,TGTGCCAGCAGCCGCGACAGGGGCGATCAGCCCCAGCATTTT
TRBV6-1,TRBJ2-1,NA,TRBD2,CASSVSGTSSYNEQFF,TGTGCCAGCAGTGTTAGCGGGACGAGCTCCTACAATGAGCAGTTCTTC
TRBV11-2,TRBJ1-1,once,NA,CASSGLSRMNTEAFF,TGTGCCAGCAGCGGGCTTTCGCGCATGAACACTGAAGCTTTCTTT
TRBV6-5,TRBJ1-5,NA,TRBD1,CASSSTGSQPQHF,TGTGCCAGCAGTTCGACAGGGTCACAGCCCCAGCATTTT
TRBV5-1,TRBJ2-1,NA,NA,CASSLGTGYYNEQFF,TGCGCCAGCAGCCTGGGGACGGGATACTACAATGAGCAGTTCTTC
TRBV19,TRBJ2-4,NA,TRBD1,CASSIYTAGTGGGKNIQYF,TGTGCCAGTAGTATCTACACCGCCGGGACAGGGGGCGGCAAAAACATTCAGTACTTC
TRBV19,TRBJ1-3,NA,TRBD1,CASSATGVDGNTIYF,TGTGCCAGTAGTGCGACAGGGGTAGATGGAAACACCATATATTTT
TRBV12-3/TRBV12-4,TRBJ2-7,NA,NA,CASSIPPGYEQYF,TGTGCCAGCAGTATCCCGCCGGGGTACGAGCAGTACTTC
TRBV3-1/TRBV3-2,TRBJ2-7,few,NA,CASSQVGDEQYF,TGTGCCAGCAGCCAAGTCGGGGATGAGCAGTACTTC
TRBV12-3/TRBV12-4,TRBJ1-1,NA,NA,CASQETANTEAFF,TGTGCCAGTCAAGAGACAGCGAACACTGAAGCTTTCTTT
TRBV5-1,TRBJ2-6,NA,NA,CASRGGRSSGANVLTF,TGCGCCAGCAGGGGGGGACGAAGCTCTGGGGCCAACGTCCTGACTTTC
TRBV9,TRBJ2-2,NA,NA,CASSVTLAAYGELFF,TGTGCCAGCAGCGTTACTCTCGCTGCCTACGGGGAGCTGTTTTTT
TRBV19,TRBJ2-7,NA,TRBD2,CASSSGGAPYEQYF,TGTGCCAGTAGTAGCGGGGGGGCCCCCTACGAGCAGTACTTC
TRBV5-1,TRBJ1-2,NA,NA,CASSLTANYGYTF,TGCGCCAGCAGCCTGACAGCTAACTATGGCTACACCTTC
TRBV5-4,TRBJ1-1,NA,NA,CASSSDGMNTEAFF,TGTGCCAGCAGCTCGGACGGGATGAACACTGAAGCTTTCTTT
TRBV6-1,TRBJ1-2,NA,TRBD1,CASSDTGEAYGYTF,TGTGCCAGCAGTGATACAGGGGAGGCCTATGGCTACACCTTC
TRBV18,TRBJ2-7,NA,NA,CASSSLPRVLSGGQYF,TGTGCCAGCTCATCACTGCCACGGGTCCTCTCCGGGGGGCAGTACTTC
TRBV7-8,TRBJ2-2,NA,NA,CASSIEGRSLDTGELFF,TGTGCCAGCAGCATAGAGGGGCGGTCCCTGGACACCGGGGAGCTGTTTTTT
TRBV5-1,TRBJ2-7,NA,TRBD2,CASRSSGGMDEQYF,TGCGCCAGCAGATCTAGCGGGGGGATGGACGAGCAGTACTTC
TRBV5-6,TRBJ1-6,NA,TRBD1,CASSGTGGNSPLHF,TGTGCCAGCAGCGGGACAGGGGGCAATTCACCCCTCCACTTT
TRBV4-2,TRBJ1-5,NA,NA,CASSQDNQGYSNQPQHF,TGTGCCAGCAGCCAGGATAATCAGGGATATAGCAATCAGCCCCAGCATTTT
TRBV29-1,TRBJ1-2,NA,NA,CSVGPSTLGAYTF,TGCAGCGTTGGCCCCTCTACCCTCGGTGCCTACACCTTC
TRBV5-4,TRBJ1-1,NA,NA,CASSLAGREGTEAFF,TGTGCCAGCAGCTTGGCCGGCAGGGAAGGCACTGAAGCTTTCTTT